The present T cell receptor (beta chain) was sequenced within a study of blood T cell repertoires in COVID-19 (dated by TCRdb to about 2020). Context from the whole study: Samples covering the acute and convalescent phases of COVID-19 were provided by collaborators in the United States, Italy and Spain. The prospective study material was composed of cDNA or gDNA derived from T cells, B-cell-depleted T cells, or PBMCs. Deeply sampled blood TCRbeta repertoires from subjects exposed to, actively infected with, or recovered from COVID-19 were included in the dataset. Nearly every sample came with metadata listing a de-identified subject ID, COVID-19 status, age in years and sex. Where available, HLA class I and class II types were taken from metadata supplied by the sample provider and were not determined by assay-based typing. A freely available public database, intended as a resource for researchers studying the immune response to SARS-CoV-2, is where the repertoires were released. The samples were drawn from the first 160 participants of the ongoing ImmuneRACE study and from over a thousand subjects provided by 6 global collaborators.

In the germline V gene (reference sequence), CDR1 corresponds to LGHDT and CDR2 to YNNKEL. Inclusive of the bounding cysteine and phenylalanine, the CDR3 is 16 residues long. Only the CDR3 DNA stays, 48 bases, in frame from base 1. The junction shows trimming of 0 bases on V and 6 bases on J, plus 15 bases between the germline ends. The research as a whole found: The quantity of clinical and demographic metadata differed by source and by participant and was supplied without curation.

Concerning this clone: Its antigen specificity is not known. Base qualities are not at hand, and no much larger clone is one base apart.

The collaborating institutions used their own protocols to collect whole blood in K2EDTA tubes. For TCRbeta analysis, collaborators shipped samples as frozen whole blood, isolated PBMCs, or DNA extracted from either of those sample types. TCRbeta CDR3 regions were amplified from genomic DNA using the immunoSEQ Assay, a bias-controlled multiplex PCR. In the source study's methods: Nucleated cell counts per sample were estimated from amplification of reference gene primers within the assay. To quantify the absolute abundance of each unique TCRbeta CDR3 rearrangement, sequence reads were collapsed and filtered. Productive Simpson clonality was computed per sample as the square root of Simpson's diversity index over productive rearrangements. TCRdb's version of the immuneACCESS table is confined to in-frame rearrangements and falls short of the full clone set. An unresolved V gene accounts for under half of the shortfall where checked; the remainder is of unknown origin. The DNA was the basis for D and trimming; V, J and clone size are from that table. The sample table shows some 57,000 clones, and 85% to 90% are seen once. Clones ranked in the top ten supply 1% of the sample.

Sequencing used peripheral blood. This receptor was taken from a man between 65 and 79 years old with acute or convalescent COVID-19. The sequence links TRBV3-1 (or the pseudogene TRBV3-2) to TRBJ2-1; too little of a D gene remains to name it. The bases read TGTGCCAGCAGCCAAGATGCGGCTAGAATTAGCAATGAGCAGTTCTTC. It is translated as CASSQDAARISNEQFF.